The clone carrying this TCR beta chain was seen at least ten times. Its antigen is not identified. This CDR3 contains 15 residues. The germline V gene has CDR1 SGHRS and CDR2 YFSETQ. Trimming shortened V by 5 bases and J by 0 bases, and 11 bases separated the two germline ends. This entry is derived from a study of T-cell memory formation after mild COVID-19. Study overall: Most TCR clusters belonged to a single donor. Points from the study as a whole: Day 15 to 85 contractors were CD4/CD8 balanced; later expanders leaned CD4+.

Constant-segment-primed 5'RACE gave TCR alpha and TCR beta cDNA libraries with sample barcodes and UMIs. TCRdb re-derived calls from the 5' RACE reads in MiXCR, one entry per CDR3 protein. The table lists fewer than 75,000 distinct CDR3 sequences, over 9% of them singletons. This clonotype originated in a man between 18 and 29 years old who had mild COVID-19 (a few samples of this study predate the infection). Cell type and time point are not known. The sample comprised PBMCs or a T cell subset sorted from them (not recorded which). The V call is TRBV5-1, the J call TRBJ2-2; D remains ambiguous. The CDR3 bases are TGCGCCAGCAGTAGTGGCGAGCCGAACACCGGGGAGCTGTTTTTT. Amino acids: CASSSGEPNTGELFF.